This entry concerns a single TCR beta chain. Original analysis: Cell counts per sample came from amplifying reference gene primers. Clones were read by immunoSEQ multiplex PCR, and TCRdb kept only the in-frame ones, dropping some. V and J calls and clone size follow that table, whereas D and trimming were derived from the DNA. The sample lists about 190,000 clones, around four fifths occurring once. The source of the sample is a study of blood T cell repertoires in COVID-19. Study information: Samples representing acute and convalescent COVID-19 were sourced from the United States, Italy and Spain. From T cells, B-cell-depleted T cells, or PBMCs came the material, which was cDNA or gDNA.

Per germline, CDR1 SNHLY and CDR2 FYNNEI. Trimming shortened V by 0 bases and J by 12 bases, and 12 bases separated the two germline ends. This CDR3 contains 13 residues. This TCR was recovered from a human donor in a cohort sampled during active COVID-19. Sequencing was carried out using peripheral blood. The chain uses TRBV2 and TRBJ2-1; D gene ambiguous. The CDR3, as DNA: TGTGCCAGCAGTGAAGCGCTTCAAAGGAGGCAGTTCTTC. This gives the protein CASSEALQRRQFF.